The 29 T cell receptor beta chains given below trace back to one sample, sequenced in a study of blood T cell repertoires in COVID-19. Sequenced by immunoSEQ multiplex PCR; TCRdb stores in-frame clones only, minus some. The table has fewer than 350,000 clones, 90% seen once. Source material: PBMCs or T cells enriched from blood (not recorded which). These receptor sequences come from a woman aged 18-30 years with acute COVID-19.

The count of this clone is one. This chain connects TRBV4-1 to TRBJ2-7, with D possibly TRBD2 on 5 matching bases. Trimming pared 4 bases from V and 4 bases from J, leaving 14 bases between. The CDR3 has 14 amino acids. From germline, CDR1 is MGHRA and CDR2 YSYEKL. CDR3: CASSLASQAYEQYF. As DNA, the CDR3 is TGCGCCAGCAGCCTAGCGTCCCAGGCGTACGAGCAGTACTTC.

This clone was counted once. Within the sample, other DNA sequences also encode this same CDR3. The chain is built from TRBV5-4 and TRBJ2-7; maybe TRBD1 (5 bases). CDR3 length equals 12 residues. V dropped 2 bases and J dropped 7 bases, with 10 bases sitting between them. In germline, CDR1 is SGHNT, CDR2 YYREEE (reference sequence). The CDR3 is CASSFSGYEQYF. As DNA, the CDR3 is TGTGCCAGCAGCTTCTCAGGGTATGAGCAGTACTTC.

The V gene is TRBV2, the J gene TRBJ1-4; 7 nucleotides line up with TRBD1. The CDR3 is 13 residues long. The germline V gene encodes CDR1 SNHLY and CDR2 FYNNEI. After removal of 9 bases from V and 6 bases from J, the junction contained 7 bases not matched to a gene. Written as DNA, the CDR3 is TGTGCCAGTAACAGGGGAGGCTATGAAAAACTGTTTTTT. It encodes CASNRGGYEKLFF.

The gene calls are TRBV6-1 and TRBJ1-5, with D tentatively TRBD1 (5 bases). The length of the CDR3 is 17 residues. From germline, CDR1 is MNHNS and CDR2 SASEGT. V lost 2 bases and J lost 2, with 16 bases in between. The CDR3 DNA reads TGTGCCAGCAGTGAATATGGGGCAGGGTATGGCAATCAGCCCCAGCATTTT. It is translated as CASSEYGAGYGNQPQHF.

This clone was observed a handful of times. This sequence joins TRBV4-3 and TRBJ2-2; D might be TRBD1 (5 bases). Per germline, CDR1 LGHNA and CDR2 YSLEER. Trimming took off 0 bases at V and 3 bases at J, with 8 bases between the two ends. The CDR3 is 15 amino acids. CDR3 coding DNA: TGCGCCAGCAGCCAAGATAGGACACACACCGGGGAGCTGTTTTTT. Amino acid sequence: CASSQDRTHTGELFF.

This chain uses TRBV18 with TRBJ2-3, with 8 bases matching TRBD2. Losses at the gene ends were 3 bases for V and 3 bases for J; bases not matched to a gene: 8. Germline CDR1 and CDR2: KGHSH and LQKENI. The CDR3 runs to 16 residues. The CDR3 nucleotides are TGTGCCAGCTCACCCACTAGCGGAACTTCAACAGATACGCAGTATTTT. It translates to CASSPTSGTSTDTQYF.

The rearrangement links TRBV11-2 to TRBJ2-3, with TRBD2 matching over 7 bases. The CDR3 sequence is 16 residues long. Germline CDR1 is SGHAT and CDR2 is FQNNGV. Trimming at V came to 0 bases and at J to 2 bases, leaving 5 bases not matched to a gene. The CDR3, as DNA: TGTGCCAGCAGCTTAGAGGGCGGGAGCGACACAGATACGCAGTATTTT. Translated, it gives CASSLEGGSDTDTQYF.

The gene calls are TRBV28 and TRBJ1-6, with TRBD1 matching over 8 bases. The CDR3 contains 14 residues. Germline CDR1 reads MDHEN; CDR2 reads SYDVKM. V gave up 3 bases and J gave up 13 bases; unmatched junction bases: 8. CDR3 region: CASSLRTGISPLHF. CDR3 DNA: TGTGCCAGCAGTTTGAGGACAGGGATCTCCCCCCTCCACTTT.

The chain joins TRBV18 to TRBJ2-1; the D gene is possibly TRBD2 (7 bases). The CDR3 length is 16 residues. Germline CDR1 reads KGHSH; CDR2 reads LQKENI. V was cut by 3 bases and J by 5 bases, with 17 bases left in between. As DNA, the CDR3 is TGTGCCAGCTCACCTATTCCCGGGAGGACAGACAATGAGCAGTTCTTC. It translates to CASSPIPGRTDNEQFF.

The count of this clone is one. J is TRBJ2-3 and V is TRBV7-3, with 8 bases lining up with TRBD2. The ends lost 5 bases at V and 4 bases at J; junction bases unmatched: 11. Per the germline V gene, CDR1 is SGHTA and CDR2 is FQGTGA. CDR3 length equals 16 residues. CDR3 bases: TGTGCCAGCAGCCTATCGAGCGGGAGTGGGGCAGATACGCAGTATTTT. Its translation: CASSLSSGSGADTQYF.

The rearrangement uses TRBV6-5 and TRBJ2-7; maybe TRBD1 (5 bases). Trimming removed 7 bases at V and 3 bases at J, with 16 bases between. The germline gives CDR1 MNHEY, CDR2 SVGAGI. CDR3 length: 14 residues. CDR3 nucleotide sequence: TGTGCCAGCACCTTGGCAGGGATAAGCTACGAGCAGTACTTC. Amino acid sequence: CASTLAGISYEQYF.

The CDR3 protein is CASSQDGNSNQPQHF. DNA of the CDR3: TGTGCCAGCAGCCAAGACGGTAATAGCAATCAGCCCCAGCATTTT. This chain uses TRBV3-1 (or the pseudogene TRBV3-2) with TRBJ1-5; the D is unclear. V was clipped by 0 bases and J by 0 bases, with 6 bases between them. Germline V gene lookup returns CDR1 LGHDT and CDR2 YNNKEL (reference sequence). The CDR3 has 15 amino acids.

This chain links TRBV2 with TRBJ1-1; TRBD1 might be the D (6 bases). V lost 4 bases, J lost 5 bases, and 14 bases lay in between. Germline V gene lookup returns CDR1 SNHLY and CDR2 FYNNEI. The CDR3 has 14 amino acids. DNA for the CDR3: TGTGCCAGCAGTGTGACAGGAAAAGGGACTGAAGCTTTCTTT. It yields the protein CASSVTGKGTEAFF.

The V call is TRBV5-4, the J call TRBJ1-4; D call uncertain. Germline values: CDR1 SGHNT, CDR2 YYREEE (reference sequence). Trimming shortened V by 2 bases and J by 0 bases, and 8 bases separated the two germline ends. The length of the CDR3 is 15 residues. The CDR3 DNA follows: TGTGCCAGCAGCTTTGGGCAGGCAACTAATGAAAAACTGTTTTTT. It translates to CASSFGQATNEKLFF.

V is TRBV5-1 and J is TRBJ2-1; 12 bases map to TRBD2. Trimming at V came to 0 bases and at J to 4 bases, leaving 5 bases not matched to a gene. The germline gives CDR1 SGHRS, CDR2 YFSETQ. This CDR3 is built from 17 residues. The CDR3 bases are TGCGCCAGCAGCTTGGGACTAGCGGGAGTTGAGTACAATGAGCAGTTCTTC. Its translation: CASSLGLAGVEYNEQFF.

This clone has only a few counts. V gene TRBV10-3 combines with J gene TRBJ2-5; TRBD2 might be the D (5 bases). The CDR3 is 11 residues long. V lost 8 bases and J 5 bases, leaving 9 bases between the germline ends. The germline V gene encodes CDR1 ENHRY and CDR2 SYGVKD. The CDR3 DNA reads TGTGCCATCGGCACTAGGGAGACCCAGTACTTC. Its protein is CAIGTRETQYF.

This chain joins TRBV4-1 and TRBJ2-3; TRBD1 matches at 9 bases. Germline V gives CDR1 MGHRA, CDR2 YSYEKL. Unmatched junction bases numbered 12, after V lost 3 bases and J lost 2 bases. This CDR3 has 18 residues. The CDR3 nucleotides read TGCGCCAGCAGCCATCCCGCCGGGACAGGGAGCGACACAGATACGCAGTATTTT. Translating gives CASSHPAGTGSDTDTQYF.

The V gene is TRBV5-1, the J gene TRBJ2-5, with a tentative D call TRBD2 (6 bases). CDR3 size: 15 residues. With 4 bases removed from V and 2 bases from J, the gap between germline ends came to 15 bases. Germline V lookup: CDR1 SGHRS, CDR2 YFSETQ. CDR3 in DNA: TGCGCCAGCAGCATGGGACTCAACGTTCAAGAGACCCAGTACTTC. This sequence encodes CASSMGLNVQETQYF.

The chain links TRBV12-3 or TRBV12-4 to TRBJ1-4; a possible D gene is TRBD1 (5 bases). V dropped 5 bases and J dropped 8 bases, with 9 bases sitting between them. The CDR3 length is 12 residues. The CDR3, as DNA: TGTGCCAGCAGTCCGCAGGGCGAAAAACTGTTTTTT. It encodes CASSPQGEKLFF.

A word on this clone: Other DNA sequences within the sample encode an identical CDR3. This chain joins TRBV12-3 or TRBV12-4 and TRBJ1-1; D is unclear. V was clipped by 3 bases and J by 2 bases, with 7 bases between them. This CDR3 comprises 13 residues. The CDR3 nucleotides are TGTGCCAGCAGTTTTTCTCTTAACACTGAAGCTTTCTTT. It translates to CASSFSLNTEAFF.

The chain is built from TRBV11-1 and TRBJ2-1; TRBD2 might be the D (5 bases). This CDR3 has 16 amino acids. Trimming took off 2 bases at V and 7 bases at J, with 18 bases between the two ends. Germline V CDR1 and CDR2: SGHAT, FQDESV (reference sequence). The CDR3 sequence is CASSLMTNPRGNEQFF. The CDR3 DNA sequence: TGTGCCAGCAGCTTAATGACCAACCCGAGAGGGAATGAGCAGTTCTTC.

The J gene is TRBJ2-3, the V gene TRBV3-1 (or the pseudogene TRBV3-2); the match to TRBD2 covers 7 bases. CDR1 is LGHDT, CDR2 YNNKEL, per germline (reference sequence). There are 15 residues in the CDR3. Trimming took 1 base from V and 6 from J; bases not matched to a gene: 7. The CDR3 spells CASSQVGRGWDTQYF. The CDR3 nucleotides read TGTGCCAGCAGCCAAGTTGGGAGGGGTTGGGATACGCAGTATTTT.

The chain recombines TRBV7-3 with TRBJ2-5, with 8 bases that match TRBD1. This CDR3 spans 13 amino acids. Germline CDR1 is SGHTA and CDR2 is FQGTGA. Trimming at V came to 5 bases and at J to 4 bases, leaving 3 bases not matched to a gene. The CDR3 loop is CASSRGTGETQYF. CDR3 sequence (DNA): TGTGCCAGCAGCCGAGGGACAGGAGAGACCCAGTACTTC. Using reference TRBV7-3 and TRBJ2-5 for the parts outside the CDR3, the full variable domain is GAGVSQTPSNKVTEKGKYVELRCDPISGHTALYWYRQSLGQGPEFLIYFQGTGAADDSGLPNDRFFAVRPEGSVSTLKIQRTERGDSAVYLCASSRGTGETQYFGPGTRLLVL.

The chain uses TRBV11-2 and TRBJ2-1; TRBD2 agrees at 11 bases. From germline, CDR1 is SGHAT and CDR2 FQNNGV. J lost 6 bases, V lost 4 bases, and 5 bases had no gene match. CDR3 length: 15 amino acids. The CDR3 is CASSWGGLAGNEQFF. Written as DNA, the CDR3 is TGTGCCAGCAGCTGGGGCGGACTAGCGGGCAATGAGCAGTTCTTC.

The rearrangement joins TRBV6-5 to TRBJ2-7; D possibly corresponds to TRBD2 (5 bases). CDR3 length: 16 residues. V was pared by 0 bases and J by 3 bases, with 15 bases between. Germline CDR1 reads MNHEY; CDR2 reads SVGAGI. CDR3 bases: TGTGCCAGCAGTTACTCGAATCCGGGGTTCGGCTACGAGCAGTACTTC. It encodes CASSYSNPGFGYEQYF.

The chain uses TRBV11-2 and TRBJ2-7; no reliable D call. CDR1 and CDR2 from the germline V gene are SGHAT and FQNNGV. Trimming pared 1 base from V and 9 bases from J, leaving 7 bases between. This CDR3 region has 11 residues. As DNA, the CDR3 is TGTGCCAGCAGCTTAGGGTCGGGGCAGTACTTC. It codes for CASSLGSGQYF. The complete variable domain, with remaining parts taken from reference TRBV11-2 and TRBJ2-7, reads EAGVAQSPRYKIIEKRQSVAFWCNPISGHATLYWYQQILGQGPKLLIQFQNNGVVDDSQLPKDRFSAERLKGVDSTLKIQPAKLEDSAVYLCASSLGSGQYFGPGTRLTVT.

The rearrangement links TRBV4-3 to TRBJ1-4; possibly TRBD1 for D (5 bases). Germline V gene data show CDR1 as LGHNA and CDR2 as YSLEER. The ends were cut back, 4 bases at V and 2 bases at J, with 11 bases in the middle. There are 15 residues in the CDR3. Written as DNA, the CDR3 is TGCGCCAGCAGCCGTTGGGACTCTACTAATGAAAAACTGTTTTTT. Its translation is CASSRWDSTNEKLFF.

The J gene is TRBJ2-1, the V gene TRBV4-1; 10 nucleotides match TRBD2. The CDR3 extends over 19 amino acids. The junction had 19 bases not matched to a gene; V was cut back by 2 bases and J by 9 bases. Germline V gene sequence: CDR1 MGHRA, CDR2 YSYEKL. The CDR3 nucleotides are TGCGCCAGCAGCCAAACAACTAGCGGGGCGGGGGGCGGTGCGGGTGAGCAGTTCTTC. Protein product: CASSQTTSGAGGGAGEQFF.

The J gene is TRBJ2-5, the V gene TRBV15; TRBD2 is a possible D gene (5 bases). V dropped 5 bases and J dropped 4 bases, with 17 bases sitting between them. This CDR3 region has 15 residues. The germline gives CDR1 LNHNV, CDR2 YYDKDF (reference sequence). The CDR3 bases are TGTGCCACCAGCCCCCCACGGGCGGGCCGAGAGACCCAGTACTTC. Its translation: CATSPPRAGRETQYF.